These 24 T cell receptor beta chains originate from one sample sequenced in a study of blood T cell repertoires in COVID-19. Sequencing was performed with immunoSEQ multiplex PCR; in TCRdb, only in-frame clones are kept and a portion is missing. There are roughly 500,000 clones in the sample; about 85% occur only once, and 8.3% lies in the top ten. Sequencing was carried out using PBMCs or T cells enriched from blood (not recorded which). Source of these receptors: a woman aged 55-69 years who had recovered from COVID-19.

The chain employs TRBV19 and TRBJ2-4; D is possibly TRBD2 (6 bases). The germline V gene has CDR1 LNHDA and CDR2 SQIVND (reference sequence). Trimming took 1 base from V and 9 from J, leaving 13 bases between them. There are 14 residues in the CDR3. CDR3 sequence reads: CASSIATAGRIQYF. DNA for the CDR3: TGTGCCAGTAGTATAGCTACCGCGGGACGCATTCAGTACTTC.

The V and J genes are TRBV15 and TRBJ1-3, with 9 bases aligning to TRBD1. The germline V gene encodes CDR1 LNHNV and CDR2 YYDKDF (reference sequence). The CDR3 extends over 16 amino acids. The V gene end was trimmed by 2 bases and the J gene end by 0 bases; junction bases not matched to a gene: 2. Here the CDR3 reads CATSRPGQGSGNTIYF. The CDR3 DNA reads TGTGCCACCAGCAGACCGGGACAGGGCTCTGGAAACACCATATATTTT.

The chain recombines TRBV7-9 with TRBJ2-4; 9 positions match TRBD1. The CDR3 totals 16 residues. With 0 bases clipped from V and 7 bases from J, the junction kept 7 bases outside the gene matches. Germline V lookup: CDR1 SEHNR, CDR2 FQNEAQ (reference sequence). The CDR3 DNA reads TGTGCCAGCAGCTTAGCCGGGACAGGGTATAGGAACATTCAGTACTTC. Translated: CASSLAGTGYRNIQYF. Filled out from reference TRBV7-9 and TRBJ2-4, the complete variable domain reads DTGVSQNPRHKITKRGQNVTFRCDPISEHNRLYWYRQTLGQGPEFLTYFQNEAQLEKSRLLSDRFSAERPKGSFSTLEIQRTEQGDSAMYLCASSLAGTGYRNIQYFGAGTRLSVL.

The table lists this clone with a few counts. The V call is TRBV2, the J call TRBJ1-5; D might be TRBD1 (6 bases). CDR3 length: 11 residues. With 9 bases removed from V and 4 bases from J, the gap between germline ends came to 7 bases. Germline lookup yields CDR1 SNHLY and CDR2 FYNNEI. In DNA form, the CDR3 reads TGTGCCAGTAGGGGGAATCAGCCCCAGCATTTT. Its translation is CASRGNQPQHF. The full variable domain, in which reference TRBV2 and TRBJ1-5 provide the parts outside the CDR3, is EPEVTQTPSHQVTQMGQEVILRCVPISNHLYFYWYRQILGQKVEFLVSFYNNEISEKSEIFDDQFSVERPDGSNFTLKIRSTKLEDSAMYFCASRGNQPQHFGDGTRLSIL.

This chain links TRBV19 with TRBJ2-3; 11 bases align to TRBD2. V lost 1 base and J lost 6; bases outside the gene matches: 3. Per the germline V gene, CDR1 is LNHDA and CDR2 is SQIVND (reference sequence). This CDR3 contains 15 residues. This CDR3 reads CASSIVAGGSDTQYF. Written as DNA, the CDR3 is TGTGCCAGTAGTATAGTAGCGGGGGGGAGTGATACGCAGTATTTT.

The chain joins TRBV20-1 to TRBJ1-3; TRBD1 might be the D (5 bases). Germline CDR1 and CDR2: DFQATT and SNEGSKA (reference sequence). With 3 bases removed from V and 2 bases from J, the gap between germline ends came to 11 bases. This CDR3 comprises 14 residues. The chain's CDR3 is CSASAGGAGNTIYF. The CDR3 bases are TGCAGTGCTAGTGCCGGGGGGGCTGGAAACACCATATATTTT.

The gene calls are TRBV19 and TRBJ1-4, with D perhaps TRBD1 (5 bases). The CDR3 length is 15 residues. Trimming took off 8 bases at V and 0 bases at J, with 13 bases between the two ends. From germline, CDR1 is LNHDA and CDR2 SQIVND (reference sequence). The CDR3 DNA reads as TGTGCCAGTTGTCCAGGGTCTGCAACTAATGAAAAACTGTTTTTT. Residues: CASCPGSATNEKLFF.

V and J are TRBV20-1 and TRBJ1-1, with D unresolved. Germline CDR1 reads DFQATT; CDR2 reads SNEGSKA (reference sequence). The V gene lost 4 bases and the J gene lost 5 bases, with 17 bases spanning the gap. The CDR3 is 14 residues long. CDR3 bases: TGCAGTGCTAATGATATCCCCGGTCGAACTGAAGCTTTCTTT. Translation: CSANDIPGRTEAFF.

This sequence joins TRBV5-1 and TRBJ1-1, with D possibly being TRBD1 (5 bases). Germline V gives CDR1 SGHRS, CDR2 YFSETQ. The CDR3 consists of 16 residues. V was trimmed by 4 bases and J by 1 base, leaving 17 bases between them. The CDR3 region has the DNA TGCGCCAGCAGCATGGACCTCCCTAGGGGGAACACTGAAGCTTTCTTT. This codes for CASSMDLPRGNTEAFF.

The CDR3: CASSLRQRYYEQYV. The CDR3 nucleotides are TGTGCCAGCAGCTTACGACAGAGATACTACGAGCAGTACGTC. The genes are TRBV11-2 and TRBJ2-7, with a weak D call TRBD1 (5 bases). CDR3 size: 14 residues. The germline V and J ends were trimmed by 2 bases and 3 bases, with 11 bases remaining between them. Germline V gene lookup returns CDR1 SGHAT and CDR2 FQNNGV.

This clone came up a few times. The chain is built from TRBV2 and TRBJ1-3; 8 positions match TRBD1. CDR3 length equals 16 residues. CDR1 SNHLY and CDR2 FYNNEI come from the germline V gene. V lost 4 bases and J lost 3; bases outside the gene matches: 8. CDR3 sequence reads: CASSVGRGLYGNTIYF. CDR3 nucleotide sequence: TGTGCCAGCAGTGTGGGCAGGGGGCTTTATGGAAACACCATATATTTT.

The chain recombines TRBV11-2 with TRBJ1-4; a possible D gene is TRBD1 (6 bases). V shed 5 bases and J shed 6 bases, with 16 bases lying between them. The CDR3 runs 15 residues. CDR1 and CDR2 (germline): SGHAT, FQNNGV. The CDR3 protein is CASSHKQGSDEKLFF. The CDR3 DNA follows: TGTGCCAGCAGCCATAAACAGGGCTCCGATGAAAAACTGTTTTTT. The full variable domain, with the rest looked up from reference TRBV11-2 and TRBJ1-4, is EAGVAQSPRYKIIEKRQSVAFWCNPISGHATLYWYQQILGQGPKLLIQFQNNGVVDDSQLPKDRFSAERLKGVDSTLKIQPAKLEDSAVYLCASSHKQGSDEKLFFGSGTQLSVL.

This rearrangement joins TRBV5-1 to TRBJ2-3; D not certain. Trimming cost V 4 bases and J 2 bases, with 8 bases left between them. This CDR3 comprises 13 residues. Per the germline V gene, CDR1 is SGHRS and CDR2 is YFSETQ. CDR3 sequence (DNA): TGCGCCAGCAGCCCTAGATTCACAGATACGCAGTATTTT. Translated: CASSPRFTDTQYF.

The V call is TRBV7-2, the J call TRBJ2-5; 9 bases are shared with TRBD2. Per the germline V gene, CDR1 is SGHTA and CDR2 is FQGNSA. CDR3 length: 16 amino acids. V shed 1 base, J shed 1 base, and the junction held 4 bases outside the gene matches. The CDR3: CASSLGVSGGQETQYF. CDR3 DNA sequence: TGTGCCAGCAGCTTAGGGGTTAGCGGGGGCCAAGAGACCCAGTACTTC.

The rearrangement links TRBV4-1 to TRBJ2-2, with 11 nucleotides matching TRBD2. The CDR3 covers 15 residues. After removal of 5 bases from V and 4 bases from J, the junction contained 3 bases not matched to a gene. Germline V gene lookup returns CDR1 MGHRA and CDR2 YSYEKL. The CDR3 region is CASSDSGGATGELFF. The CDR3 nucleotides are TGCGCCAGCAGCGATAGCGGGGGGGCCACCGGGGAGCTGTTTTTT.

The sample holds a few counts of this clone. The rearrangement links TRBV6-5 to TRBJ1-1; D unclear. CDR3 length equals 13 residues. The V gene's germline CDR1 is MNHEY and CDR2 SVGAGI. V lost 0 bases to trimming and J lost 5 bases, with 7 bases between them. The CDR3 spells CASSYSWRTEAFF. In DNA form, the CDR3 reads TGTGCCAGCAGTTACTCCTGGAGGACTGAAGCTTTCTTT.

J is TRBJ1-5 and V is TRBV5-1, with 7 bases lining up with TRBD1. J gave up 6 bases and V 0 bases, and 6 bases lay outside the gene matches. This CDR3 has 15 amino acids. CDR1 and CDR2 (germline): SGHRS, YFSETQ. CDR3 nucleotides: TGCGCCAGCAGCTTGGCCCCGGGACAGAGTCAGCCCCAGCATTTT. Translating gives CASSLAPGQSQPQHF.

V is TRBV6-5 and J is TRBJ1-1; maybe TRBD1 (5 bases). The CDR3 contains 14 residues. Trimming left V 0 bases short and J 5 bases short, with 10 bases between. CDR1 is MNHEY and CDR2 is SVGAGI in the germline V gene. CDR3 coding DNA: TGTGCCAGCAGTTACTCAGGGGCGGGGACTGAAGCTTTCTTT. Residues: CASSYSGAGTEAFF.

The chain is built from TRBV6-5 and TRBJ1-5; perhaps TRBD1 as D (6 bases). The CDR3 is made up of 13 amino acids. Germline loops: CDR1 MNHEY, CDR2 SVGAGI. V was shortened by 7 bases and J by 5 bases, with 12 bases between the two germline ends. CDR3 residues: CASMGAADQPQHF. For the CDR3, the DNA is TGTGCCAGCATGGGGGCCGCGGATCAGCCCCAGCATTTT.

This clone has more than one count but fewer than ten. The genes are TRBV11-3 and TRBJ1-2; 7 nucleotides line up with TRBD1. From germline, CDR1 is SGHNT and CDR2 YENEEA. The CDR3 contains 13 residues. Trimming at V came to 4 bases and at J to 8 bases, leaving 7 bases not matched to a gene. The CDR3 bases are TGTGCCAGCAGCTCGACAGGGATAGGGGGCTACACCTTC. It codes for CASSSTGIGGYTF.

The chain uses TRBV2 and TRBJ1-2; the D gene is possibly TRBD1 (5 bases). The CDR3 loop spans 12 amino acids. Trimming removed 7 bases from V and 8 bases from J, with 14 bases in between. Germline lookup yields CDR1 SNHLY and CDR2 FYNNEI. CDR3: CASTPDGGGYTF. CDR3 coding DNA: TGTGCCAGCACTCCCGATGGGGGGGGCTACACCTTC. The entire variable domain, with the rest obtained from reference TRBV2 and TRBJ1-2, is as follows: EPEVTQTPSHQVTQMGQEVILRCVPISNHLYFYWYRQILGQKVEFLVSFYNNEISEKSEIFDDQFSVERPDGSNFTLKIRSTKLEDSAMYFCASTPDGGGYTFGSGTRLTVV.

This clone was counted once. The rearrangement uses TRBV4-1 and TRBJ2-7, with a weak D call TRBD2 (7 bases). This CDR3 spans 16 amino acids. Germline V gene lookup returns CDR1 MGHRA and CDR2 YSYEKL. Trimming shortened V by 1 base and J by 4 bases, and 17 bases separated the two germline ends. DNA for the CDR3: TGCGCCAGCAGCCAAGTAGCGGGCAGGGGAGGATACGAGCAGTACTTC. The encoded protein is CASSQVAGRGGYEQYF.

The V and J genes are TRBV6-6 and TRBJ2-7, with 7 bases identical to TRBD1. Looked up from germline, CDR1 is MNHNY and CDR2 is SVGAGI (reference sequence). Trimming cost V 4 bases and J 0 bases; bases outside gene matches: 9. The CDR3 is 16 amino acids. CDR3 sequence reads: CASSSLTGAFSYEQYF. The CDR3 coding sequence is TGTGCCAGCAGTTCCTTAACAGGGGCTTTCTCCTACGAGCAGTACTTC.

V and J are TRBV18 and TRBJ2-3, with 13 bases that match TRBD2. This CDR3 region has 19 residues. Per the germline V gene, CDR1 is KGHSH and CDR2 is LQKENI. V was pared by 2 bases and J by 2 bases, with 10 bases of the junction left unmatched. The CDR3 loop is CASSPKVGLAGATTDTQYF. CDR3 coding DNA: TGTGCCAGCTCACCAAAGGTTGGACTAGCGGGGGCGACCACAGATACGCAGTATTTT.